The 30 T cell receptor beta chains given below trace back to one sample, sequenced in a study of T cells after yellow fever vaccination. TCRdb re-derived calls from the 5' RACE reads in MiXCR, one entry per CDR3 protein. Of more than 300,000 distinct CDR3 sequences in the sample, roughly 10% are singletons; the top ten hold around 3.2%. The sample consisted of CD4+ T cells sorted from PBMCs, taken 45 days after the yellow fever booster vaccination. These receptors were obtained from a man in his late teens or twenties who received the YFV17D yellow fever vaccine.

This clonotype was recorded a few times. The rearrangement joins TRBV7-2 to TRBJ1-2; D gene unclear. The CDR3 spans 11 residues. CDR1 is SGHTA and CDR2 is FQGNSA in the germline V gene. V was shortened by 3 bases and J by 5 bases, with 4 bases between the two germline ends. The CDR3 loop is CASSFYYGYTF. The CDR3, as DNA: TGTGCCAGCAGCTTCTATTATGGCTACACCTTC.

V gene TRBV11-2 combines with J gene TRBJ2-3; D is perhaps TRBD2 (7 bases). Deletions cut 7 bases from V and 5 bases from J, with 19 bases between. The CDR3 is 15 residues long. The germline V gene encodes CDR1 SGHAT and CDR2 FQNNGV. CDR3 in DNA: TGTGCCAGCACCCTCACCGGGGGGCAGAGAGATACGCAGTATTTT. Translation: CASTLTGGQRDTQYF.

There are a few counts of this clonotype. Because the CDR3's place on the DNA is in doubt, the DNA is left out and the CDR3 is given as listed by TCRdb. This rearrangement joins TRBV6-2 or TRBV6-3 to TRBJ2-6; the table's D call, TRBD1, has no DNA check behind it. Germline CDR1 reads MNHEY; CDR2 reads SVGEGT. The CDR3 is made up of 17 amino acids, end residues included. Here the CDR3 reads CASSYVAGGSGANVLTF.

The rearrangement joins TRBV5-1 to TRBJ2-7; D gene ambiguous. Germline CDR1 and CDR2: SGHRS and YFSETQ. Trimming stripped 1 base from V and 4 bases from J, with 9 bases between. The CDR3 contains 13 residues. CDR3 loop: CASSLLPEYEQYV. CDR3 in DNA: TGCGCCAGCAGCTTGTTGCCAGAATACGAGCAGTACGTC.

This clonotype was counted only a few times. This chain connects TRBV4-3 to TRBJ2-3, with D maybe TRBD2 (5 bases). CDR1 is LGHNA, CDR2 YSLEER, per germline. The V and J ends lost 1 base and 4 bases respectively, with 18 bases between them. The CDR3 consists of 17 residues. The CDR3 region has the DNA TGCGCCAGCAGCCAAGCGATCGGTGCGGGCGGATCAGATACGCAGTATTTT. Translating gives CASSQAIGAGGSDTQYF.

V and J are TRBV5-5 and TRBJ1-2, with 10 bases matching TRBD1. Germline CDR1 SGHKS, CDR2 YYEKEE (reference sequence). The CDR3 is made up of 16 amino acids. V shed 0 bases and J 3 bases; nucleotides not matched to a gene: 5. The CDR3 protein is CASSLVETGGYYGYTF. In nucleotides, the CDR3 is TGTGCCAGCAGCTTGGTAGAGACAGGGGGCTACTATGGCTACACCTTC.

This clonotype has more than one count but fewer than ten. The rearrangement uses TRBV7-9 and TRBJ1-2; D gene unclear. CDR3 length: 13 amino acids. Trimming took off 2 bases at V and 8 bases at J, with 12 bases between the two ends. The germline CDR1 and CDR2 sequences are SEHNR and FQNEAQ (reference sequence). This CDR3 reads CASSLSGLGGYTF. Here the CDR3 DNA reads TGTGCCAGCAGCTTATCGGGTCTTGGGGGCTACACCTTC.

The chain joins TRBV7-9 to TRBJ2-7; 8 bases match TRBD1. Germline V gives CDR1 SEHNR, CDR2 FQNEAQ (reference sequence). Germline trimming cut 1 base from V and 3 bases from J; bases unmatched to any gene: 5. The CDR3 extends over 15 amino acids. CDR3 amino acids: CASSLGGQGDYEQYF. The CDR3 bases are TGTGCCAGCAGCTTAGGAGGACAGGGAGACTACGAGCAGTACTTC.

The CDR3 nucleotides read TGTGCCAGCAGTGCTAGCGGCCCCGAGACCCAGTACTTC. This codes for CASSASGPETQYF. V usage is TRBV12-3 or TRBV12-4 and J usage is TRBJ2-5; 7 bases are shared with TRBD2. With V trimmed by 5 bases and J by 5 bases, 5 bases remained unmatched. CDR3 length: 13 amino acids.

V is TRBV6-6 and J is TRBJ2-7; 8 positions match TRBD2. The CDR3 is 15 residues long. Unmatched junction bases numbered 12, after V lost 5 bases and J lost 6 bases. Germline V CDR1 and CDR2: MNHNY, SVGAGI (reference sequence). CDR3 protein: CASSPPGTSFSEQYF. CDR3 bases: TGTGCCAGCAGTCCACCCGGGACTAGTTTTTCCGAGCAGTACTTC.

This clonotype showed up many times. This chain links TRBV12-3 or TRBV12-4 with TRBJ1-5; D not certain. This CDR3 comprises 14 residues. With 6 bases removed from V and 6 bases from J, the gap between germline ends came to 15 bases. CDR3 residues: CASRVGVDSQPQHF. In nucleotides, the CDR3 is TGTGCCAGCAGGGTCGGGGTCGATAGTCAGCCCCAGCATTTT.

The gene calls are TRBV20-1 and TRBJ2-1, with 10 bases matching TRBD2. Trimming took 6 bases from V and 4 from J; bases not matched to a gene: 6. Germline lookup yields CDR1 DFQATT and CDR2 SNEGSKA (reference sequence). This CDR3 is 14 amino acids long. The CDR3 DNA sequence: TGCAGTGCCGAGCGGGGGGGCCCTTACAATGAGCAGTTCTTC. Its translation is CSAERGGPYNEQFF.

This clonotype has just one count. J is TRBJ1-6 and V is TRBV6-2 or TRBV6-3; D unresolved. Germline CDR1 is MNHEY and CDR2 is SVGEGT. This CDR3 has 17 residues. V lost 0 bases and J lost 10, with 19 bases in between. This CDR3 reads CASSYSSGLPEVSPLHF. The CDR3 nucleotides read TGTGCCAGCAGTTACTCGTCCGGGCTCCCGGAGGTATCACCCCTCCACTTT.

The chain uses TRBV4-3 and TRBJ2-3, with a weak D call TRBD1 (5 bases). V was clipped by 4 bases and J by 5 bases, with 13 bases between them. CDR3 length: 14 residues. Germline loops: CDR1 LGHNA, CDR2 YSLEER. The CDR3 is CASSRLGAGDTQYF. For the CDR3, the DNA is TGCGCCAGCAGCCGTCTAGGGGCCGGAGATACGCAGTATTTT.

The V gene is TRBV5-1, the J gene TRBJ2-1, with D maybe TRBD1 (5 bases). There are 15 residues in the CDR3. The V end lost 4 bases, the J end lost 4 bases, and 15 bases lay between the germline ends. Germline lookup yields CDR1 SGHRS and CDR2 YFSETQ. The DNA of the CDR3 is TGCGCCAGCAGCATACAGACAGCGTCTTACAATGAGCAGTTCTTC. It translates to CASSIQTASYNEQFF.

This clonotype has at least ten counts. This chain uses TRBV7-6 with TRBJ2-3; D is ambiguous. With 5 bases removed from V and 5 bases from J, the gap between germline ends came to 11 bases. Germline-derived CDR1 and CDR2 are SGHVS and FNYEAQ. The CDR3 loop spans 13 amino acids. The CDR3 sequence is CASSPQMGDTQYF. CDR3 DNA: TGTGCCAGCAGCCCACAGATGGGAGATACGCAGTATTTT.

This clonotype has a handful of counts. The rearrangement links TRBV6-2 or TRBV6-3 to TRBJ1-2; perhaps TRBD1 as D (5 bases). Trimming stripped 6 bases from V and 8 bases from J, with 16 bases between. The CDR3 consists of 13 residues. Germline-derived CDR1 and CDR2 are MNHEY and SVGEGT. CDR3 in amino acids: CASSTGPGAGYTF. CDR3 in DNA: TGTGCCAGCAGCACCGGCCCCGGGGCGGGCTACACCTTC.

This clonotype came up a few times. This chain links TRBV12-3 or TRBV12-4 with TRBJ2-5, with unresolved D. The CDR3 consists of 13 residues. V gave up 3 bases and J gave up 5 bases, with 10 bases separating them. The CDR3 sequence is CASSFGPWETQYF. As DNA, the CDR3 is TGTGCCAGCAGTTTTGGGCCATGGGAGACCCAGTACTTC.

This chain uses TRBV20-1 with TRBJ2-7; a possible D gene is TRBD2 (6 bases). CDR3 length: 14 residues. The germline V and J ends were trimmed by 0 bases and 4 bases, with 13 bases remaining between them. Germline lookup yields CDR1 DFQATT and CDR2 SNEGSKA (reference sequence). CDR3 bases: TGCAGTGCTAGAGAGGCGGGGCTAGAATACGAGCAGTACGTC. Translating gives CSAREAGLEYEQYV.

CDR3 residues: CSAREGGFLGYTF. The DNA of the CDR3 is TGCAGTGCTAGAGAGGGGGGGTTCTTAGGCTACACCTTC. This sequence joins TRBV20-1 and TRBJ1-2; a possible D gene is TRBD1 (5 bases). Trimming removed 0 bases at V and 8 bases at J, with 13 bases between. The length of the CDR3 is 13 residues. The germline CDR1 and CDR2 sequences are DFQATT and SNEGSKA (reference sequence).

This clonotype was recorded a few times. This chain uses TRBV30 with TRBJ1-2, with TRBD1 matching over 8 bases. This CDR3 has 14 amino acids. J gave up 6 bases and V 3 bases, and 9 bases lay outside the gene matches. Per the germline V gene, CDR1 is GTSNPN and CDR2 is SVGIG (reference sequence). DNA of the CDR3: TGTGCCTGGAGGAAGACAGGGGTTTGGGATGGCTACACCTTC. Its protein is CAWRKTGVWDGYTF.

At least ten counts were recorded for this clonotype. The rearrangement joins TRBV5-1 to TRBJ2-7, with TRBD2 identical over 8 bases. V lost 4 bases and J lost 3; bases outside the gene matches: 9. Looked up from germline, CDR1 is SGHRS and CDR2 is YFSETQ. The CDR3 loop spans 15 amino acids. CDR3 residues: CASSILTSVDYEQYF. The CDR3 DNA reads as TGCGCCAGCAGCATATTGACTAGCGTCGACTACGAGCAGTACTTC.

The chain recombines TRBV5-8 with TRBJ2-4; D not resolved. The CDR3 consists of 16 residues. The V end was cut by 0 bases, the J end by 0 bases, with 10 bases between. Germline values: CDR1 SGHTS, CDR2 YDEGEE. The CDR3 sequence is CASSLVLVLAKNIQYF. The DNA of the CDR3 is TGTGCCAGCAGCTTGGTTCTGGTACTAGCCAAAAACATTCAGTACTTC.

This clonotype was observed a few times. The J gene is TRBJ2-3, the V gene TRBV20-1; 14 bases are a match to TRBD2. This CDR3 is built from 15 residues. After removal of 5 bases from V and 4 bases from J, the junction contained 5 bases not matched to a gene. CDR1 DFQATT and CDR2 SNEGSKA come from the germline V gene (reference sequence). The CDR3 DNA follows: TGCAGTGCTGGACTAGCGGGGGGTACCCCAGATACGCAGTATTTT. Its translation is CSAGLAGGTPDTQYF.

This clonotype was observed a few times. The chain couples TRBV19 to TRBJ1-4; maybe TRBD1 (5 bases). V lost 7 bases to trimming and J lost 7 bases, with 25 bases between them. Per the germline V gene, CDR1 is LNHDA and CDR2 is SQIVND (reference sequence). The CDR3 covers 17 residues. The CDR3 nucleotides read TGTGCCAGTACCCCAGTTGTCTCAGCCGCAGGGACTGAAAAACTGTTTTTT. Amino acid sequence: CASTPVVSAAGTEKLFF.

This clonotype was detected only a few times. J is TRBJ1-2 and V is TRBV29-1; 8 positions agree with TRBD1. Trimming took 4 bases from V and 4 from J; bases not matched to a gene: 2. Germline CDR1 and CDR2: SQVTM and ANQGSEA. The CDR3 runs 12 residues. The CDR3 loop is CSVAGQGYGYTF. The DNA for the CDR3 is TGCAGCGTTGCTGGACAGGGCTATGGCTACACCTTC.

Note on this clonotype: One end of the junction does not line up with germline, which may come from a read error. The V and J genes are TRBV5-1 and TRBJ1-5; D not resolved. CDR1 and CDR2 (germline): SGHRS, YFSETQ. The CDR3 covers 13 residues. The DNA for the CDR3 is TGCGCCAGCAGTTTGGACGGATCCCAGCCCCAGCATTTT. Translated: CASSLDGSQPQHF.

Only a few counts were recorded for this clonotype. This chain links TRBV12-3 or TRBV12-4 with TRBJ2-5; 8 bases line up with TRBD2. V shed 8 bases and J 2 bases; nucleotides not matched to a gene: 7. This CDR3 is built from 14 residues. CDR3 coding DNA: TGTGCCAGCGGTAGACTAGCGCAACAAGAGACCCAGTACTTC. Amino acid sequence: CASGRLAQQETQYF.

This clonotype was picked up a small number of times. The V and J genes are TRBV29-1 and TRBJ2-1, with TRBD2 as a possible D gene (7 bases). Trimming removed 4 bases at V and 7 bases at J, with 14 bases between. The CDR3 runs to 13 residues. Germline loops: CDR1 SQVTM, CDR2 ANQGSEA. For the CDR3, the DNA is TGCAGCGTTGGAGGCGGGGGCCTTAATGAGCAGTTCTTC. It yields the protein CSVGGGGLNEQFF.

V gene TRBV3-1 combines with J gene TRBJ2-5; 8 bases map to TRBD1. CDR3 size: 14 residues. Germline-derived CDR1 and CDR2 are LGHDT and YNNKEL (reference sequence). The trim removed 4 bases at V and 3 bases at J, leaving 4 bases unmatched. CDR3 in DNA: TGTGCCAGCAGCCCGGACAGGGCGAAAGAGACCCAGTACTTC. Encoded protein: CASSPDRAKETQYF.